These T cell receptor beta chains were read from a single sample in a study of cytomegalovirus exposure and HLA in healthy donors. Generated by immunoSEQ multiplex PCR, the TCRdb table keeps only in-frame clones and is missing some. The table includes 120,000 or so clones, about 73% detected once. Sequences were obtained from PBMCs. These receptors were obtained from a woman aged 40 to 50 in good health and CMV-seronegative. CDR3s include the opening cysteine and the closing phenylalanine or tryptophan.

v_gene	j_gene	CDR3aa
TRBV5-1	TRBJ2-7	CASSPSGDGGEQYF
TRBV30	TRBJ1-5	CAWSFQGNQPQHF
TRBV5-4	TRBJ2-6	CASRDQGHGANVLTF
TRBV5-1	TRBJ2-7	CASSLASSPGLAGAYEQYF
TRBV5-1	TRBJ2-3	CASGDRGRTDTQYF
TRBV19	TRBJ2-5	CASSTLAGVGETQYF
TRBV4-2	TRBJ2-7	CASSQWVPAGQRSYEQYF
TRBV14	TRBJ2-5	CASSQRQETQYF
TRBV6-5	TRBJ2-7	CASSQLAGYEQYF
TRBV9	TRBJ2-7	CASSVSGESGEQYF
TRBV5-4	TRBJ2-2	CASSPSGVNTGELFF
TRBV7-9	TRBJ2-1	CASSPSGTSSYNEQFF
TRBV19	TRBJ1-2	CASRKVASPRGYTF
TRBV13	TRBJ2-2	CASTKQEDNTGELFF
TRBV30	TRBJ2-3	CAWSDTGFSTDTQYF
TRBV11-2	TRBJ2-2	CASSLQSRGSTGELFF
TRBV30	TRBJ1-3	CAGAGRNSGNTIYF
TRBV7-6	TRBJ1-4	CASSALVPAPNEKLFF
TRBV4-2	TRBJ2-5	CASSQDGRVQETQYF
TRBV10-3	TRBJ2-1	CAISEYLAGEHNEQFF
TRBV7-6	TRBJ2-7	CASSLADEQYF
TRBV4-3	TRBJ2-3	CASSRGEADTQYF
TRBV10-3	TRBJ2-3	CAISESTRGGPDTQYF
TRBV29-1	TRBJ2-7	CSVEKSASGGYEQYF
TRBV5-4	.	CASSLSRGSSYEQYF
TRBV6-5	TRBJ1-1	CASRRREAHTEAFF
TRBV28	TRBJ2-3	CASSYTSGSWGPDTQYF
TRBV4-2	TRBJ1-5	CASSQEPGEVNQPQHF
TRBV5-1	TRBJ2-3	CASTTGGADTQYF
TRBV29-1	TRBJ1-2	CSVESPGRGVGYTF
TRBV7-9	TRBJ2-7	CSSSFVSGAVYYEQYF